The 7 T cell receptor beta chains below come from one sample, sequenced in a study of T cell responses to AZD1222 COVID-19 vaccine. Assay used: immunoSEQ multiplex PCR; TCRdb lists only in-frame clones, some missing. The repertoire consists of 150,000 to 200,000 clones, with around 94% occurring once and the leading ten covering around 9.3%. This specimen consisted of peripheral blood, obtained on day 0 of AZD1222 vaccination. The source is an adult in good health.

In DNA form, the CDR3 reads TGCGCCAGCAGCCCGGGGGACAGTCTAAACTACGAGCAGTACTTC. This encodes CASSPGDSLNYEQYF. The chain couples TRBV5-1 to TRBJ2-7, with D perhaps matching TRBD1 (7 bases). CDR3 length: 15 residues. Germline CDR1 reads SGHRS; CDR2 reads YFSETQ. V lost 4 bases and J 3 bases, leaving 17 bases between the germline ends.

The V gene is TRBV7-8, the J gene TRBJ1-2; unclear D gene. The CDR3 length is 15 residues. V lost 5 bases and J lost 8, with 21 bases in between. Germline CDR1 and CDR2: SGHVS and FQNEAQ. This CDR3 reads CASSTRFPGQEGYTF. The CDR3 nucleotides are TGTGCCAGCAGCACACGATTTCCGGGCCAAGAGGGCTACACCTTC.

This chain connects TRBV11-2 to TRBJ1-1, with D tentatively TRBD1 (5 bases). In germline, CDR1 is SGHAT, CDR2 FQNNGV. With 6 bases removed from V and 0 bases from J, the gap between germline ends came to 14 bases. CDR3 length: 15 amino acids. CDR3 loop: CASSLSLGLNTEAFF. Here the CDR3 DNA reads TGTGCCAGCAGTCTCTCCTTGGGACTGAACACTGAAGCTTTCTTT.

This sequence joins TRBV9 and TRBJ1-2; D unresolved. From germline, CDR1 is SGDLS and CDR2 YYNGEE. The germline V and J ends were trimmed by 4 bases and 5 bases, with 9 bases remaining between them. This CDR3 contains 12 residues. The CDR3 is CASSPSGYGYTF. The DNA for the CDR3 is TGTGCCAGCAGCCCCTCCGGGTATGGCTACACCTTC.

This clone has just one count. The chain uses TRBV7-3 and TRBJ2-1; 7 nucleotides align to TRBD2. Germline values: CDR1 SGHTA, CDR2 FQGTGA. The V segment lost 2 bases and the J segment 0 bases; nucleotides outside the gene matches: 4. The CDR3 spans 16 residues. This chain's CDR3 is CASSLSSGVSYNEQFF. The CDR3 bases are TGTGCCAGCAGCTTATCGAGCGGGGTCTCCTACAATGAGCAGTTCTTC.

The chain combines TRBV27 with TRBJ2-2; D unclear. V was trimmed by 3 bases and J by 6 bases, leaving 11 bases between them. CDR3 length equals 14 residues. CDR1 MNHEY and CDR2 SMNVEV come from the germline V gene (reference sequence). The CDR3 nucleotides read TGTGCCAGCAGTTTGGGGTCGGCCGCCGGGGAGCTGTTTTTT. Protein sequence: CASSLGSAAGELFF.

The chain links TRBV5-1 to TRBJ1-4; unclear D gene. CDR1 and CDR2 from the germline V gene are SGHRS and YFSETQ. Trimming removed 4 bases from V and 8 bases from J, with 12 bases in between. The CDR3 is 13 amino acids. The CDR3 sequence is CASSPEGPEKLFF. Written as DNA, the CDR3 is TGCGCCAGCAGCCCCGAAGGACCGGAAAAACTGTTTTTT.